The 20 T cell receptor beta chains below all came from one sample that was sequenced in a study of blood T cell repertoires in COVID-19. Here immunoSEQ multiplex PCR was the method, and the copy in TCRdb shows in-frame clones only, minus some. The sample shows 210,000 or so clones, around 80% of them seen only once. The sample taken for sequencing was peripheral blood. The source is a woman between 35 and 50 years old with acute or convalescent COVID-19.

This clone occurred once. The rearrangement links TRBV4-2 to TRBJ2-5, with D possibly matching TRBD2 (5 bases). Deletions cut 0 bases from V and 2 bases from J, with 10 bases between. Looked up from germline, CDR1 is LGHNA and CDR2 is YNFKEQ. The CDR3 contains 15 residues. Written as DNA, the CDR3 is TGTGCCAGCAGCCAAGAAGAGACTATACAAGAGACCCAGTACTTC. This codes for CASSQEETIQETQYF.

The rearrangement links TRBV6-6 to TRBJ2-5, with D hard to call. In germline, CDR1 is MNHNY, CDR2 SVGAGI (reference sequence). V was pared by 2 bases and J by 5 bases, with 6 bases between. The CDR3 has 12 amino acids. The CDR3 DNA sequence: TGTGCCAGCAGTTACGCACTGGAGACCCAGTACTTC. It yields the protein CASSYALETQYF.

V gene TRBV2 combines with J gene TRBJ2-7, with 13 bases that match TRBD2. CDR1 and CDR2 (germline): SNHLY, FYNNEI. V lost 4 bases to trimming and J lost 1 base; unmatched junction nucleotides: 7. The length of the CDR3 is 17 residues. The CDR3 nucleotides are TGTGCCAGCAGTGTAGGCCCGGGACTAGCGGGGTCCTACGAGCAGTACTTC. Its protein product is CASSVGPGLAGSYEQYF.

The chain is built from TRBV11-2 and TRBJ2-1; 8 positions match TRBD2. Trimming cost V 6 bases and J 9 bases; bases outside gene matches: 19. The CDR3 totals 17 residues. The V gene's germline CDR1 is SGHAT and CDR2 FQNNGV. In DNA, the CDR3 is TGTGCCAGCAGAATAAAGTCGGGACTAGGGGGTGACGGTGAGCAGTTCTTC. Protein product: CASRIKSGLGGDGEQFF.

V and J are TRBV7-2 and TRBJ2-3, with TRBD2 matching over 11 bases. The CDR3 is 19 amino acids. The germline CDR1 and CDR2 sequences are SGHTA and FQGNSA. The ends lost 1 base at V and 4 bases at J; junction bases unmatched: 13. This CDR3 is CASSLVENSGGAVADTQYF. The CDR3 DNA follows: TGTGCCAGCAGCTTAGTCGAGAATAGCGGGGGGGCCGTAGCAGATACGCAGTATTTT.

The chain links TRBV13 to TRBJ1-2; 8 bases align to TRBD1. J was trimmed by 2 bases and V by 0 bases; bases with no gene match: 5. Germline V gene sequence: CDR1 PRHDT, CDR2 FYEKMQ (reference sequence). There are 16 residues in the CDR3. As DNA, the CDR3 is TGTGCCAGCAGCTTAGGAGACAGGGGCACCAACTATGGCTACACCTTC. Translation: CASSLGDRGTNYGYTF. The full variable domain, with the rest looked up from reference TRBV13 and TRBJ1-2, is AAGVIQSPRHLIKEKRETATLKCYPIPRHDTVYWYQQGPGQDPQFLISFYEKMQSDKGSIPDRFSAQQFSDYHSELNMSSLELGDSALYFCASSLGDRGTNYGYTFGSGTRLTVV.

V is TRBV27 and J is TRBJ1-1; D possibly corresponds to TRBD1 (6 bases). From germline, CDR1 is MNHEY and CDR2 SMNVEV (reference sequence). V gave up 3 bases and J gave up 5 bases, with 13 bases separating them. The CDR3 totals 14 residues. Here the CDR3 DNA reads TGTGCCAGCAGTTTCAACGGGGGGCAGACTGAAGCTTTCTTT. Its translation: CASSFNGGQTEAFF.

V gene TRBV19 combines with J gene TRBJ1-1; tentatively, D is TRBD1 (6 bases). CDR1 and CDR2 from the germline V gene are LNHDA and SQIVND (reference sequence). This CDR3 has 15 amino acids. V lost 5 bases and J lost 0, with 13 bases in between. CDR3 protein: CASSASRGMNTEAFF. The CDR3 bases are TGTGCCAGTAGTGCATCAAGGGGGATGAACACTGAAGCTTTCTTT.

The J gene is TRBJ1-1, the V gene TRBV10-2; a weak D match, TRBD1 (6 bases). Germline values: CDR1 WSHSY, CDR2 SAAADI. V was pared by 6 bases and J by 1 base, with 15 bases between. The CDR3 totals 15 residues. CDR3 nucleotide sequence: TGCGCCAGCAGCACAGGACAGAACAAGAACACTGAAGCTTTCTTT. Amino acids: CASSTGQNKNTEAFF.

The chain is built from TRBV5-6 and TRBJ1-2; TRBD1 matches at 7 bases. The CDR3 contains 15 residues. Germline assignment: CDR1 SGHDT and CDR2 YYEEEE. After removal of 0 bases from V and 6 bases from J, the junction contained 8 bases not matched to a gene. Here the CDR3 DNA reads TGTGCCAGCAGCTTGGCCGGGACAGCCTTTAATGGCTACACCTTC. Amino acids: CASSLAGTAFNGYTF. The full variable domain, its missing parts supplied by reference TRBV5-6 and TRBJ1-2, is DAGVTQSPTHLIKTRGQQVTLRCSPKSGHDTVSWYQQALGQGPQFIFQYYEEEERQRGNFPDRFSGHQFPNYSSELNVNALLLGDSALYLCASSLAGTAFNGYTFGSGTRLTVV.

The chain has TRBV3-1 (or the pseudogene TRBV3-2) and TRBJ1-1; D not resolved. Per germline, CDR1 LGHDT and CDR2 YNNKEL (reference sequence). Trimming took 4 bases from V and 4 from J, leaving 10 bases between them. This CDR3 spans 13 amino acids. In nucleotides, the CDR3 is TGTGCCAGCAGCCCCTTCGGAGGCACTGAAGCTTTCTTT. Its protein is CASSPFGGTEAFF.

V usage is TRBV7-2 and J usage is TRBJ2-7; a possible D gene is TRBD2 (5 bases). V was clipped by 0 bases and J by 7 bases, with 13 bases between them. The CDR3 consists of 14 residues. CDR1 is SGHTA and CDR2 is FQGNSA in the germline V gene. Here the CDR3 reads CASSLAGMSWEQYF. In DNA, the CDR3 is TGTGCCAGCAGCTTAGCCGGGATGTCGTGGGAGCAGTACTTC.

This clone appeared a few times. This chain connects TRBV19 to TRBJ1-4; D remains unclear. The CDR3 covers 14 residues. Trimming took off 4 bases at V and 4 bases at J, with 10 bases between the two ends. Per the germline V gene, CDR1 is LNHDA and CDR2 is SQIVND (reference sequence). The CDR3 region has the DNA TGTGCCAGTAGTAGGAGGAATTATAATGAAAAACTGTTTTTT. This gives the protein CASSRRNYNEKLFF.

This clone has just one count. J is TRBJ2-7 and V is TRBV11-2, with D perhaps TRBD1 (6 bases). V was shortened by 5 bases and J by 0 bases, with 17 bases between the two germline ends. Germline CDR1 SGHAT, CDR2 FQNNGV. The CDR3 has 16 amino acids. The CDR3 is CASSIQGARSSYEQYF. The DNA for the CDR3 is TGTGCCAGCAGCATACAGGGCGCCAGGAGCTCCTACGAGCAGTACTTC.

V and J are TRBV11-2 and TRBJ1-2; tentative D call: TRBD1 (5 bases). CDR1 and CDR2 from the germline V gene are SGHAT and FQNNGV. The length of the CDR3 is 16 residues. Trimming left V 0 bases short and J 4 bases short, with 15 bases between. The CDR3 region has the DNA TGTGCCAGCAGCTTAGATCGTAGGGGAGGGGTCTATGGCTACACCTTC. Translation gives CASSLDRRGGVYGYTF.

V gene TRBV4-1 combines with J gene TRBJ2-1; TRBD2 matches 14 bases. The V gene end was trimmed by 2 bases and the J gene end by 8 bases; junction bases not matched to a gene: 11. The germline CDR1 and CDR2 sequences are MGHRA and YSYEKL. The CDR3 has 18 amino acids. CDR3 sequence reads: CASSQSAGLAGVRYEQFF. DNA of the CDR3: TGCGCCAGCAGCCAAAGCGCGGGACTAGCGGGAGTTCGTTATGAGCAGTTCTTC.

This clone was counted once. The V and J genes are TRBV7-6 and TRBJ2-7, with 7 bases that match TRBD1. Germline values: CDR1 SGHVS, CDR2 FNYEAQ. The CDR3 is made up of 14 amino acids. Unmatched junction bases numbered 4, after V lost 3 bases and J lost 2 bases. In nucleotides, the CDR3 is TGTGCCAGCAGCTTGGGACAGAACGCCTACGAGCAGTACTTC. Encoded protein: CASSLGQNAYEQYF.

The chain combines TRBV18 with TRBJ1-3; D is possibly TRBD1 (5 bases). V was pared by 3 bases and J by 7 bases, with 13 bases between. In germline, CDR1 is KGHSH, CDR2 LQKENI. This CDR3 is built from 14 residues. CDR3 in amino acids: CASSPRGDLNTIYF. In DNA, the CDR3 is TGTGCCAGCTCACCCCGGGGGGACCTTAACACCATATATTTT.

This clone was detected only once. Here the CDR3 DNA reads TGTGCCAGCAGCCAAGGTCAGGGGATAATCTACAATGAGCAGTTCTTC. Protein product: CASSQGQGIIYNEQFF. V gene TRBV14 combines with J gene TRBJ2-1, with a possible D match to TRBD1 (6 bases). CDR1 is SGHDN and CDR2 is FVKESK in the germline V gene. The CDR3 contains 16 residues. V was trimmed by 1 base and J by 3 bases, leaving 13 bases between them. The variable domain in full, completed from reference TRBV14 and TRBJ2-1, reads EAGVTQFPSHSVIEKGQTVTLRCDPISGHDNLYWYRRVMGKEIKFLLHFVKESKQDESGMPNNRFLAERTGGTYSTLKVQPAELEDSGVYFCASSQGQGIIYNEQFFGPGTRLTVL.

This chain joins TRBV3-1 (or the pseudogene TRBV3-2) and TRBJ1-2; a possible D gene is TRBD1 (5 bases). The CDR3 spans 15 residues. Per germline, CDR1 LGHDT and CDR2 YNNKEL (reference sequence). V dropped 0 bases and J dropped 7 bases, with 15 bases sitting between them. CDR3: CASSQETQGGLGYTF. The CDR3 nucleotides read TGTGCCAGCAGCCAAGAAACCCAGGGAGGGCTTGGCTACACCTTC.